This TCR beta chain was profiled in a study of OX40 agonist ivuxolimab in advanced cancers. TCRdb's table, derived via immunoSEQ multiplex PCR, lists solely in-frame clones and lacks some. The table records roughly 50,000 clones, approximately 88% of them present only once. Germline CDR1 SGDLS, CDR2 YYNGEE. The CDR3 runs 15 residues. V was shortened by 2 bases and J by 0 bases, with 11 bases between the two germline ends. In regard to this clone: No antigen is known for it.

The study's findings and limits: On average, CD8+ T cells had more expanded clones than CD4+.

J is TRBJ1-1 and V is TRBV9; D ambiguous. This material consisted of CD4+ or CD8+ T cells sorted from blood, taken in a trial of the OX40 agonist ivuxolimab. This TCR came from an adult with an advanced solid tumor such as melanoma, head and neck, liver or kidney cancer. The CDR3, as DNA: TGTGCCAGCAGCGTTGTCCTGAACATGAACACTGAAGCTTTCTTT. It translates to CASSVVLNMNTEAFF.